This T cell receptor (beta chain) was profiled in a study of cytomegalovirus exposure and HLA in healthy donors. Findings and limits, study-wide: Both high specificity and high sensitivity reportedly marked the classifier's diagnosis of cytomegalovirus status. Equally common other TCR beta chains were less clonally expanded than HLA-associated ones, a later analysis found. The authors listed 150 to 200 TCR beta chains as cytomegalovirus-associated. One cluster of highly shared sequence variants probably arose as a sequencing artifact.

This CDR3 is 16 amino acids long. CDR1 LNHDA and CDR2 SQIVND come from the germline V gene (reference sequence). Trimming took off 4 bases at V and 10 bases at J, with 20 bases between the two ends. PCR employed 60 Vbeta and 13 Jbeta primers. The table came from immunoSEQ multiplex PCR; TCRdb's copy has only in-frame clones and leaves some out. In the table there are 100,000 to 120,000 clones, about 70% of which are singletons. This clone was counted only a few times. As yet, its antigen is unknown. The chain is built from TRBV19 and TRBJ1-6, with D possibly matching TRBD1 (5 bases). The TCR originated in a man in his thirties or forties in good health and CMV-seronegative. The sequenced material came from PBMCs. The DNA for the CDR3 is TGTGCCAGTAGTACAGCCGGGGACTGGGGTGGCTCACCCCTCCACTTT. Its translation: CASSTAGDWGGSPLHF.